This T cell receptor beta chain comes out of a study of blood T cell repertoires in COVID-19. Across the study: Sites in the United States, Italy and Spain provided acute and convalescent COVID-19 samples. PBMCs, B-cell-depleted T cells, or T cells provided the cDNA or gDNA that made up the material.

V dropped 4 bases and J dropped 5 bases, with 14 bases sitting between them. This CDR3 is built from 15 residues. Looked up from germline, CDR1 is LGHNA and CDR2 is YSLEER. Produced via immunoSEQ multiplex PCR; TCRdb's table is partial and in-frame only. The table records approximately 300,000 clones, 75% to 90% of them present only once. In its sample, this clone was seen a few times. The sequence came from a woman aged 50 to 65 who had recovered from COVID-19. The chain links TRBV4-3 to TRBJ2-2; a possible D gene is TRBD1 (6 bases). Sequencing was carried out using peripheral blood. CDR3 region: CASSRQGLGTGELFF. The CDR3 DNA sequence: TGCGCCAGCAGCCGGCAGGGGCTGGGGACCGGGGAGCTGTTTTTT.